The present T cell receptor beta chain was sequenced within a study of spatial heterogeneity in lung cancer. Study in general: Sequencing consistently turned up more beta-chain sequences than alpha-chain sequences.

TCRdb fed the 5' RACE reads into MiXCR, producing one record per CDR3 protein. Here the sample spans more than 35,000 distinct CDR3 sequences, approximately 5.2% being singletons. Documented time point: sample taken at primary tumor resection. TCRs were sequenced from unsorted whole RNA of tumor, nontumor lung or PBMC. There were 72 donors, all of them untreated patients with early-stage non-small cell lung cancer. Trimming took off 4 bases at V and 10 bases at J, with 14 bases between the two ends. This CDR3 is 12 amino acids long. From germline, CDR1 is SGDLS and CDR2 YYNGEE. This clonotype was found many times.

The chain employs TRBV9 and TRBJ1-1; D not certain. The sequencing used PBMCs, collected at surgery. The receptor was derived from a female donor with early-stage non-small cell lung cancer. This CDR3 reads CASSPSSEAAFF. CDR3 nucleotides: TGTGCCAGCAGCCCCTCATCTGAGGCAGCTTTCTTT.